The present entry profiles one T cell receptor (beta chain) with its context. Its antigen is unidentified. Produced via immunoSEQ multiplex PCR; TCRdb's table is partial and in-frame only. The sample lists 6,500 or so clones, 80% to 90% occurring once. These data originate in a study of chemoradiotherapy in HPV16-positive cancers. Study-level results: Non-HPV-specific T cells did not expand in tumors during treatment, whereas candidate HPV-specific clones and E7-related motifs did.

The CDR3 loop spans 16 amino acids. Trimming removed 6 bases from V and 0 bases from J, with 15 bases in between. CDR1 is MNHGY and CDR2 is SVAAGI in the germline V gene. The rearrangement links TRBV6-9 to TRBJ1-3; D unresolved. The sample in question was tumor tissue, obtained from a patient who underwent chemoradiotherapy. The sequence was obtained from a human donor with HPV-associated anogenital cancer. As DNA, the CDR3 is TGTGCCAGCAGCCGCCCCCGGGCCCACTCTGGAAACACCATATATTTT. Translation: CASSRPRAHSGNTIYF.